The 9 T cell receptor beta chains listed next were all sequenced from one sample in a study of blood T cell repertoires in COVID-19. The method was immunoSEQ multiplex PCR; TCRdb's version includes in-frame clones alone and lacks a portion of them. This table holds a few hundred thousand clones, 80% to 85% found once. Input material: peripheral blood. All receptors come from an older woman with COVID-19, enrolled during active disease.

This rearrangement joins TRBV30 to TRBJ1-1; D is undetermined. The CDR3 extends over 12 amino acids. V was cut by 2 bases and J by 6 bases, with 10 bases left in between. Germline values: CDR1 GTSNPN, CDR2 SVGIG (reference sequence). For the CDR3, the DNA is TGTGCCTGGAGTCCCCGGGTGGCTGAAGCTTTCTTT. This encodes CAWSPRVAEAFF.

The rearrangement joins TRBV6-5 to TRBJ2-7; TRBD2 matches 9 bases. The trim removed 10 bases at V and 6 bases at J, leaving 13 bases unmatched. Per the germline V gene, CDR1 is MNHEY and CDR2 is SVGAGI. The CDR3 has 14 residues. DNA for the CDR3: TGTGCCACTCTTAGCGGGGGTGGGGCCACCGAGCAGTACTTC. As protein: CATLSGGGATEQYF.

J is TRBJ1-4 and V is TRBV19; TRBD1 matches at 7 bases. The V and J ends lost 6 bases and 1 base, in that order; junction bases with no gene match: 5. CDR3 size: 15 residues. The V gene's germline CDR1 is LNHDA and CDR2 SQIVND (reference sequence). DNA of the CDR3: TGTGCCAGTAGCACAGGGGTATTAACTAATGAAAAACTGTTTTTT. Translating it yields CASSTGVLTNEKLFF.

The CDR3 region is CASSYAENIQYF. For the CDR3, the DNA is TGTGCCAGCAGTTACGCGGAAAACATTCAGTACTTC. The rearrangement links TRBV6-2 or TRBV6-3 to TRBJ2-4, with no clear D. The CDR3 extends over 12 amino acids. Trimming pared 2 bases from V and 5 bases from J, leaving 4 bases between. Germline V gene data show CDR1 as MNHEY and CDR2 as SVGEGT.

This clone was seen a single time. The J gene is TRBJ2-7, the V gene TRBV5-1; 12 nucleotides line up with TRBD2. Germline loops: CDR1 SGHRS, CDR2 YFSETQ. The J segment lost 0 bases and the V segment lost 4 bases, leaving 2 bases of the junction unmatched. The CDR3 runs to 15 residues. The CDR3: CASSTTSGSSYEQYF. In DNA, the CDR3 is TGCGCCAGCAGCACGACTAGCGGGAGCTCCTACGAGCAGTACTTC.

The chain is built from TRBV7-9 and TRBJ1-1, with TRBD1 matching over 8 bases. The CDR3 is 16 amino acids. V lost 2 bases to trimming and J lost 4 bases; unmatched junction nucleotides: 9. Germline lookup yields CDR1 SEHNR and CDR2 FQNEAQ (reference sequence). The CDR3 region is CASSLSSQGASTEAFF. The CDR3 DNA follows: TGTGCCAGCAGCTTATCGTCCCAGGGGGCCAGCACTGAAGCTTTCTTT.

The V and J genes are TRBV28 and TRBJ1-5; TRBD1 might be the D (6 bases). Germline V CDR1 and CDR2: MDHEN, SYDVKM. The CDR3 extends over 15 amino acids. Trimming took off 5 bases at V and 0 bases at J, with 11 bases between the two ends. The CDR3, as DNA: TGTGCCAGCAGTGCCCTGGGGGCTAGCAATCAGCCCCAGCATTTT. Translation: CASSALGASNQPQHF.

The chain combines TRBV4-2 with TRBJ1-5, with 7 bases aligning to TRBD1. This CDR3 is 17 amino acids long. Per germline, CDR1 LGHNA and CDR2 YNFKEQ. J gave up 1 base and V 6 bases, and 12 bases lay outside the gene matches. The CDR3 is CASSQGDGSGSNQPQHF. CDR3 nucleotides: TGTGCCAGCAGTCAGGGGGACGGGTCGGGGAGCAATCAGCCCCAGCATTTT.

V is TRBV10-3 and J is TRBJ2-3; 7 bases align to TRBD1. V gave up 6 bases and J gave up 0 bases; unmatched junction bases: 6. CDR1 is ENHRY and CDR2 is SYGVKD in the germline V gene. CDR3 length: 15 residues. CDR3 loop: CAIRNGQASTDTQYF. In DNA form, the CDR3 reads TGTGCCATCAGAAACGGACAGGCTAGCACAGATACGCAGTATTTT.